This TCR beta chain was sequenced for a study of T cells in Graves' hyperthyroidism and ophthalmopathy. Hyperthyroidism had been newly diagnosed in patients aged 18 to 65, and its duration was under 2 months. Turning to this clonotype: Possible read error: a much larger clone is one base away.

CDR3 length: 14 amino acids. Germline assignment: CDR1 SNHLY and CDR2 FYNNEI. RNA transcripts provided the source from which TCR beta CDR3 regions were amplified. Carried out on the TCR CDR3, a first-round RT-PCR used the HTBI primer set. TCRdb re-derived calls from the multiplex PCR reads in MiXCR, one entry per CDR3 protein. The sample includes approximately 300,000 distinct CDR3 sequences, about 15% of them seen just once. The sample was blood. The V and J genes are TRBV2 and TRBJ2-3, with D hard to call. The origin of this receptor is a man aged 25-40 years with Graves' hyperthyroidism. CDR3 sequence (DNA): TGTGCCGGCAGTGAATTGAGCCGCACAGATACGCAGTATTTT. This codes for CAGSELSRTDTQYF.